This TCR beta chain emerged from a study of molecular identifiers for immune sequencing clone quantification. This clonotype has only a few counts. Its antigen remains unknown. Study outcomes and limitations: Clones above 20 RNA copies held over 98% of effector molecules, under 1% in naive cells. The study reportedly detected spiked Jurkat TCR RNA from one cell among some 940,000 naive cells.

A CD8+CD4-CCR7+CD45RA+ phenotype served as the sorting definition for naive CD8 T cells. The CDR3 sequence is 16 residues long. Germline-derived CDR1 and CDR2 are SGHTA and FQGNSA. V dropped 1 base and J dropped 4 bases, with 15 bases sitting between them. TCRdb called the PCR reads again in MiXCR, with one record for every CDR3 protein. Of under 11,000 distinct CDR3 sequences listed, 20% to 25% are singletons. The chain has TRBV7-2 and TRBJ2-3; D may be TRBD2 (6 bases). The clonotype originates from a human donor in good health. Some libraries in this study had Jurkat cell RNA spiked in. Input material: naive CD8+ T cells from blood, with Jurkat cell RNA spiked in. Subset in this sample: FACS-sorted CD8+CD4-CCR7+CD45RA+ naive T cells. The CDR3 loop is CASSLDAGIVSDTQYF. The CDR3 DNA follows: TGTGCCAGCAGCTTAGACGCGGGAATTGTCTCAGATACGCAGTATTTT.